Listed below are T cell receptor beta chains from one sample, sequenced in a study of identical twins. TCRdb recomputed calls from the 5' RACE reads with MiXCR, one row per CDR3 protein. Found here are a few hundred thousand distinct CDR3 sequences, 18% of them singletons; the top ten hold 12%. The sample taken for sequencing was naive T cells sorted from blood. The receptors shown here come from a man aged 50 to 59 in good health. The CDR3 runs from the conserved cysteine through the conserved F or W. The D gene is left open where the match is weak. Size values are once, few and many counts, or a class for expanded clones, and some rows have none.

CDR3,DNA,J,V,length,size,D
CSVAQGHGEQYF,TGCAGCGTAGCACAGGGGCATGGGGAGCAGTACTTC,TRBJ2-7,TRBV29-1,12,NA,TRBD1
CASSSGLAGENIQYF,TGTGCCAGCAGCTCGGGACTAGCGGGGGAAAACATTCAGTACTTC,TRBJ2-4,TRBV12-3/TRBV12-4,15,few,TRBD2
CASRDSGSWQETQYF,TGTGCCAGCAGAGACTCGGGTTCTTGGCAAGAGACCCAGTACTTC,TRBJ2-5,TRBV7-9,15,many,NA
CRASGSNIDEQYF,TGCAGAGCTAGCGGGAGTAACATCGACGAGCAGTACTTC,TRBJ2-7,TRBV20-1,13,few,TRBD2
CASSLELADSTDTQYF,TGTGCCAGCAGCTTAGAACTAGCGGATAGCACAGATACGCAGTATTTT,TRBJ2-3,TRBV7-9,16,few,TRBD2
CASRRTGLAGRTQYF,TGTGCCAGCAGAAGAACCGGACTAGCGGGAAGGACCCAGTACTTC,TRBJ2-5,TRBV6-1,15,few,TRBD2
CASSLWDEQYF,TGTGCCAGCAGCCTATGGGACGAGCAGTACTTC,TRBJ2-7,TRBV11-2,11,many,NA
CASSPLGMGEAFF,TGCGCCAGCAGCCCACTGGGGATGGGTGAAGCTTTCTTT,TRBJ1-1,TRBV5-1,13,many,NA
CAIRKTITDIDQFF,TGTGCCATCAGAAAGACCATAACCGACATCGATCAGTTCTTC,TRBJ2-1,TRBV10-3,14,many,NA
CASSVTYEQYF,TGTGCCAGCAGTGTTACCTACGAGCAGTACTTC,TRBJ2-7,TRBV12-3/TRBV12-4,11,many,NA
CASSLGLIDEQYF,TGTGCCAGCAGCTTAGGACTTATCGACGAGCAGTACTTC,TRBJ2-7,TRBV7-9,13,few,NA
CATSRDFTLSSGSTDTQYF,TGTGCCACCAGCAGAGATTTTACCCTTTCTAGCGGCAGCACAGATACGCAGTATTTT,TRBJ2-3,TRBV15,19,NA,TRBD2
CASTSGEGNSYNEQFF,TGTGCCAGCACCTCGGGGGAGGGAAACTCCTACAATGAGCAGTTCTTC,TRBJ2-1,TRBV6-4,16,NA,TRBD2
CASSLGQGHSYEQYF,TGCGCCAGCAGCTTGGGTCAGGGTCACTCCTACGAGCAGTACTTC,TRBJ2-7,TRBV5-1,15,NA,NA
CASSKIDPGQGSDTQYF,TGTGCCAGCAGTAAAATCGACCCGGGACAGGGCTCCGATACGCAGTATTTT,TRBJ2-3,TRBV25-1,17,NA,TRBD1
CASSPALGPNQPQHF,TGTGCCAGCAGCCCCGCTTTAGGGCCAAATCAGCCCCAGCATTTT,TRBJ1-5,TRBV27,15,few,NA
CASSLAVNTGELFF,TGTGCCAGCAGCTTAGCTGTGAACACCGGGGAGCTGTTTTTT,TRBJ2-2,TRBV7-2,14,many,NA
CASSLAEGVEAFF,TGCGCCAGCAGCTTGGCCGAGGGTGTTGAAGCTTTCTTT,TRBJ1-1,TRBV5-1,13,few,NA
CASSFRLAGGPGNEQFF,TGTGCCAGCAGCTTTAGGCTAGCGGGGGGGCCTGGCAATGAGCAGTTCTTC,TRBJ2-1,TRBV7-2,17,NA,TRBD2
CSAISGRPPRRDEQFF,TGCAGTGCTATTAGCGGGAGGCCCCCTAGAAGGGATGAGCAGTTCTTC,TRBJ2-1,TRBV20-1,16,many,TRBD2
CASSLLASGSSDTQYF,TGCGCCAGCAGCTTGTTGGCTAGCGGGAGTTCAGATACGCAGTATTTT,TRBJ2-3,TRBV5-1,16,NA,TRBD2
CASSENGIYNEQFF,TGTGCCAGCAGTGAGAACGGGATCTACAATGAGCAGTTCTTC,TRBJ2-1,TRBV6-2/TRBV6-3,14,NA,NA
CASSSTPTSNHNEQFF,TGTGCCAGCAGTTCCACACCGACTAGCAATCACAATGAGCAGTTCTTC,TRBJ2-1,TRBV12-3/TRBV12-4,16,many,TRBD2
CASSQGLAVPQETQYF,TGCGCCAGCAGCCAGGGACTAGCGGTCCCCCAAGAGACCCAGTACTTC,TRBJ2-5,TRBV5-1,16,NA,TRBD2
CASSYFLSSPSTDTQYF,TGTGCCAGCAGTTACTTCCTGTCTTCTCCTAGCACAGATACGCAGTATTTT,TRBJ2-3,TRBV6-2/TRBV6-3,17,NA,NA
CASSLVSAAYEQYF,TGTGCCAGCAGCTTAGTGAGCGCGGCCTACGAGCAGTACTTC,TRBJ2-7,TRBV11-1,14,NA,NA
CSARPGNSNQPQHF,TGCAGTGCTAGACCCGGTAATAGCAATCAGCCCCAGCATTTT,TRBJ1-5,TRBV20-1,14,few,NA
CAISGTSGQLGETQYF,TGTGCCATCAGTGGTACATCGGGACAGCTAGGAGAGACCCAGTACTTC,TRBJ2-5,TRBV10-3,16,few,TRBD1
CASSPFGPSSYNEQFF,TGTGCCAGCTCACCATTTGGGCCGAGCTCCTACAATGAGCAGTTCTTC,TRBJ2-1,TRBV18,16,few,NA
CASSQRTGPYEQYF,TGTGCCAGCAGTCAAAGGACGGGACCCTACGAGCAGTACTTC,TRBJ2-7,TRBV7-9,14,NA,NA
CASSLVALEETQYF,TGCGCCAGCAGCTTGGTCGCGCTTGAAGAGACCCAGTACTTC,TRBJ2-5,TRBV5-1,14,many,NA
CASSLEDRPSYEQYF,TGCGCCAGCAGCTTGGAAGACAGACCTTCTTACGAGCAGTACTTC,TRBJ2-7,TRBV5-1,15,many,NA
CSATQGSYEQYF,TGCAGTGCTACACAGGGATCCTACGAGCAGTACTTC,TRBJ2-7,TRBV20-1,12,NA,NA
CASSQVIFDRNTEAFF,TGCGCCAGCAGCCAGGTGATATTCGACAGAAACACTGAAGCTTTCTTT,TRBJ1-1,TRBV4-1,16,NA,NA
CSATTGDEQFF,TGCAGTGCTACCACAGGGGATGAGCAGTTCTTC,TRBJ2-1,TRBV20-1,11,NA,TRBD1
CSASPLGGSSPLHF,TGCAGTGCTAGCCCCCTGGGGGGAAGTTCACCCCTCCACTTT,TRBJ1-6,TRBV20-1,14,NA,NA
CASSPGQIIYEQYF,TGTGCCAGCAGCCCGGGACAGATTATCTACGAGCAGTACTTC,TRBJ2-7,TRBV7-2,14,NA,TRBD1
CASSLDGGRRPHPNTGELFF,TGCGCCAGCAGCTTGGACGGCGGGAGGAGGCCCCACCCGAACACCGGGGAGCTGTTTTTT,TRBJ2-2,TRBV5-1,20,few,TRBD2
CASSGGLAGVQDTQYF,TGTGCCAGCAGCGGTGGACTAGCGGGAGTGCAAGATACGCAGTATTTT,TRBJ2-3,TRBV5-4,16,NA,TRBD2
CSVGPGSNQPQHF,TGCAGCGTTGGACCCGGTAGCAATCAGCCCCAGCATTTT,TRBJ1-5,TRBV29-1,13,few,NA
CASSPVFSNQPQHF,TGTGCCAGCAGTCCGGTGTTTAGCAATCAGCCCCAGCATTTT,TRBJ1-5,TRBV12-3/TRBV12-4,14,NA,NA
CASSLIVDYGYTF,TGTGCCAGCAGTTTAATAGTCGACTATGGCTACACCTTC,TRBJ1-2,TRBV28,13,few,NA
CSVDERGTQYF,TGCAGCGTTGATGAGAGGGGGACCCAGTACTTC,TRBJ2-5,TRBV29-1,11,NA,NA
CASSVGGWLGTEAFF,TGTGCCAGCAGTGTAGGGGGCTGGTTGGGCACTGAAGCTTTCTTT,TRBJ1-1,TRBV25-1,15,NA,TRBD1
CSVRKTGANEQYF,TGCAGCGTGAGGAAGACAGGGGCCAACGAGCAGTACTTC,TRBJ2-7,TRBV29-1,13,NA,TRBD1
CASSAPLTVTQETQYF,TGTGCCAGCAGTGCCCCCCTGACTGTGACACAAGAGACCCAGTACTTC,TRBJ2-5,TRBV28,16,few,NA
CASSQDLPSYNEQFF,TGTGCCAGCAGCCAAGATTTACCCTCCTACAATGAGCAGTTCTTC,TRBJ2-1,TRBV3-1,15,many,NA
CAILQGSGYGYTF,TGTGCCATTCTACAGGGGTCGGGCTATGGCTACACCTTC,TRBJ1-2,TRBV10-3,13,few,TRBD1
CASSSTAARNQPQHF,TGTGCCAGCAGCTCGACGGCTGCCCGCAATCAGCCCCAGCATTTT,TRBJ1-5,TRBV5-6,15,many,NA
CSARGVPSGGTDTQYF,TGCAGTGCTAGGGGGGTTCCTAGCGGGGGCACAGATACGCAGTATTTT,TRBJ2-3,TRBV20-1,16,NA,TRBD2
CSATGDRGLYEQYF,TGCAGTGCTACGGGGGACAGGGGGCTGTACGAGCAGTACTTC,TRBJ2-7,TRBV20-1,14,NA,TRBD1
CASSEGGSGTDTQYF,TGTGCCAGCAGCGAGGGGGGTAGCGGCACAGATACGCAGTATTTT,TRBJ2-3,TRBV9,15,few,NA
CASSLRTEQETQYF,TGTGCCAGCAGCCTAAGGACAGAACAAGAGACCCAGTACTTC,TRBJ2-5,TRBV11-2,14,many,NA
CSAKPGVEQYF,TGCAGTGCTAAACCAGGGGTAGAGCAGTACTTC,TRBJ2-7,TRBV20-1,11,many,NA
CSARDTARQPQHF,TGCAGTGCTAGAGACACGGCGCGTCAGCCCCAGCATTTT,TRBJ1-5,TRBV20-1,13,many,NA